This is a list of T cell receptor beta chains from one sample in a study of CD8 T cells in ankylosing spondylitis. TCRdb used MiXCR to reprocess the 5' RACE reads, holding one entry per CDR3 protein. This sample has approximately 25,000 distinct CDR3 sequences, with roughly 7.3% found just once. The sequenced sample was blood. These receptors all come from a male donor with ankylosing spondylitis or in good health (not recorded which). Each CDR3 is given with its conserved first and last residue. The D gene is left open where the match is weak. Size values are once, few and many counts, or a class for expanded clones, and some rows have none.

>few|.|TRBV11-2|TRBJ1-5
CASSLNTGTPYQPQHF
TGTGCCAGCAGCTTGAACACCGGGACACCGTATCAGCCCCAGCATTTT
>.|TRBD2|TRBV7-9|TRBJ2-7
CASRPGTSGSSLYF
TGTGCCAGCAGACCCGGGACTAGCGGGAGTAGTCTGTACTTC
>many|.|TRBV18|TRBJ2-2
CASSTGNTGELFF
TGTGCCAGCTCAACGGGAAACACCGGGGAGCTGTTTTTT
>.|.|TRBV4-2|TRBJ1-6
CASSQGPDSPLHF
TGTGCCAGCAGCCAAGGTCCCGATTCACCCCTCCACTTT
>few|TRBD1|TRBV5-6|TRBJ2-1
CASSQSGTGGLYEQFF
TGTGCCAGCAGCCAATCCGGGACAGGGGGACTTTATGAGCAGTTCTTC
>.|.|TRBV5-1|TRBJ2-2
CASSLKRNGELFF
TGCGCCAGCAGCTTGAAGCGAAACGGGGAGCTGTTTTTT
>few|.|TRBV6-2/TRBV6-3|TRBJ2-2
CASSYPTFPDAKDGELFF
TGTGCCAGCAGTTACCCTACGTTCCCGGACGCGAAGGACGGGGAGCTGTTTTTT
>few|.|TRBV7-2|TRBJ1-5
CASSLVQGQPQHF
TGTGCCAGCAGCTTAGTTCAAGGTCAGCCCCAGCATTTT
>many|.|TRBV5-6|TRBJ2-3
CASSLVSGGTRTDTQYF
TGTGCCAGCAGCTTGGTCTCTGGTGGGACCCGCACAGATACGCAGTATTTT
>many|TRBD2|TRBV20-1|TRBJ2-3
CSAKGRGSPSGTDTQYF
TGCAGTGCTAAGGGGCGGGGGTCCCCCTCCGGCACAGATACGCAGTATTTT
>many|TRBD1|TRBV10-3|TRBJ1-1
CAISSSDRGRTEAFF
TGTGCCATCAGTTCCTCGGACAGGGGGCGGACTGAAGCTTTCTTT
>few|.|TRBV20-1|TRBJ1-1
CSARSGTEAFF
TGCAGTGCACGTAGTGGCACTGAAGCTTTCTTT
>few|.|TRBV6-2/TRBV6-3|TRBJ2-7
CASSYFQGPYEQYF
TGTGCCAGCAGTTATTTCCAGGGACCCTACGAGCAGTACTTC
>.|.|TRBV5-1|TRBJ2-2
CASTLDGPNTGELFF
TGCGCCAGCACACTCGATGGGCCGAACACCGGGGAGCTGTTTTTT
>few|.|TRBV20-1|TRBJ2-1
CSARVLREGSFRFF
TGCAGTGCTAGAGTTTTGCGGGAAGGCTCATTTCGGTTCTTC
>many|.|TRBV5-1|TRBJ2-3
CASSLAPMDTQYF
TGCGCCAGCAGCTTGGCCCCGATGGATACGCAGTATTTT
>few|TRBD1|TRBV29-1|TRBJ1-1
CSASTGGWGTEAFF
TGCAGCGCATCGACAGGGGGCTGGGGCACTGAAGCTTTCTTT
>.|TRBD1|TRBV20-1|TRBJ2-3
CSARGQTDTQYF
TGCAGTGCTAGGGGACAGACAGATACGCAGTATTTT
>few|TRBD2|TRBV5-1|TRBJ2-7
CASRTSGRSEQYF
TGCGCCAGCAGAACTAGCGGGCGGAGCGAGCAGTACTTC
>few|TRBD2|TRBV6-5|TRBJ2-2
CASGLAGIGELFF
TGTGCCAGTGGTCTAGCGGGAATCGGGGAGCTGTTTTTT
>.|TRBD2|TRBV7-3|TRBJ2-1
CASSLTSGPYNEQFF
TGTGCCAGCAGCTTAACTAGCGGGCCTTACAATGAGCAGTTCTTC
>many|TRBD2|TRBV20-1|TRBJ2-1
CSAQAPGLAGGNEQFF
TGCAGTGCTCAAGCTCCGGGACTAGCGGGGGGGAATGAGCAGTTCTTC
>many|.|TRBV29-1|TRBJ2-3
CSAEGLADTQYF
TGCAGCGCTGAGGGGCTAGCAGATACGCAGTATTTT
>.|TRBD1|TRBV4-3|TRBJ2-1
CASSQTGAWGNEQFF
TGCGCCAGCAGCCAGACAGGGGCGTGGGGCAATGAGCAGTTCTTC
>few|TRBD1|TRBV6-5|TRBJ2-2
CASSGAGTANTGELFF
TGTGCCAGCAGTGGAGCCGGGACAGCGAACACCGGGGAGCTGTTTTTT
>many|.|TRBV11-2|TRBJ2-7
CASSLSTLGGREQYF
TGTGCCAGCAGCTTATCGACCCTAGGGGGGCGCGAGCAGTACTTC
>few|TRBD1|TRBV28|TRBJ2-5
CASSIPWTGSGTQYF
TGTGCCAGCAGTATACCCTGGACAGGGTCGGGGACCCAGTACTTC
>.|.|TRBV4-1|TRBJ1-5
CASSQDKGVQPQHF
TGCGCCAGCAGCCAAGATAAGGGGGTTCAGCCCCAGCATTTT
>few|.|TRBV29-1|TRBJ2-7
CSVGSAGRAGQYF
TGCAGCGTTGGTAGTGCAGGCCGGGCAGGGCAGTACTTC
>.|TRBD2|TRBV29-1|TRBJ2-2
CSVEVMREAGELFF
TGCAGCGTTGAGGTGATGCGGGAGGCCGGGGAGCTGTTTTTT
>many|.|TRBV29-1|TRBJ2-2
CSVDKGGLNTGELFF
TGCAGCGTTGATAAAGGCGGGCTGAACACCGGGGAGCTGTTTTTT
>few|TRBD1|TRBV20-1|TRBJ2-5
CSAAGQVLFQYF
TGCAGTGCGGCTGGACAGGTCCTATTCCAGTACTTC
>many|.|TRBV7-9|TRBJ1-1
CASSLAGTEAFF
TGTGCCAGCAGCTTAGCGGGCACTGAAGCTTTCTTT
>.|TRBD1|TRBV29-1|TRBJ2-3
CSVEWRTGADTQYF
TGCAGCGTTGAGTGGAGGACAGGGGCAGATACGCAGTATTTT
>many|TRBD2|TRBV20-1|TRBJ2-1
CSANPSGSNYNEQFF
TGCAGTGCTAATCCCAGCGGGAGTAACTACAATGAGCAGTTCTTC
>many|.|TRBV7-2|TRBJ2-2
CASSLGHVNTGELFF
TGTGCCAGCAGCTTAGGGCACGTTAACACCGGGGAGCTGTTTTTT
>many|.|TRBV7-2|TRBJ1-2
CASSLQGGWGYTF
TGTGCCAGCAGCTTACAAGGGGGTTGGGGCTACACCTTC